The 12 T cell receptor beta chains below all came from one sample that was sequenced in a study of beta chain features in type 1 diabetes. Findings and caveats of the study: Shortening of TCRB CDR3s, moderate but significant, appeared in all four CD4+ subsets of Type 1 diabetes patients.

Reverse transcribing all isolated RNA meant expressed TCRB transcripts were sequenced. Profiled with immunoSEQ multiplex PCR; TCRdb holds only in-frame clones, not every one. The sample shows around 180,000 clones, 6.5% to 9.5% of them seen only once. Their antigens remain unidentified. Sequencing was performed on central memory CD4+ T cells from blood. Receptors originate from a middle-aged woman with type 1 diabetes.

This clone was seen more than once but under ten times. The gene calls are TRBV5-1 and TRBJ2-3; tentative D call: TRBD1 (5 bases). The CDR3 is made up of 14 amino acids. V dropped 0 bases and J dropped 5 bases, with 10 bases sitting between them. Germline values: CDR1 SGHRS, CDR2 YFSETQ. The CDR3 DNA is TGCGCCAGCAGCTTGGGCAGGGCCATAGATACGCAGTATTTT. Translating gives CASSLGRAIDTQYF. Drawing the rest from reference TRBV5-1 and TRBJ2-3, the complete variable domain is KAGVTQTPRYLIKTRGQQVTLSCSPISGHRSVSWYQQTPGQGLQFLFEYFSETQRNKGNFPGRFSGRQFSNSRSEMNVSTLELGDSALYLCASSLGRAIDTQYFGPGTRLTVL.

This clone has just a few counts. The chain links TRBV18 to TRBJ2-7, with 7 bases aligning to TRBD1. This CDR3 is 14 amino acids long. Germline V gene lookup returns CDR1 KGHSH and CDR2 LQKENI. J was trimmed by 7 bases and V by 3 bases; bases with no gene match: 9. In DNA, the CDR3 is TGTGCCAGCTCACCGGGACAGCTCCGTGGGGAGCAGTACTTC. Translating it yields CASSPGQLRGEQYF.

V is TRBV7-9 and J is TRBJ1-5; D ambiguous. CDR1 and CDR2 (germline): SEHNR, FQNEAQ (reference sequence). This CDR3 has 16 amino acids. V lost 1 base and J 3 bases, leaving 13 bases between the germline ends. This chain's CDR3 is CASSLGGLAFNQPQHF. Here the CDR3 DNA reads TGTGCCAGCAGCTTAGGAGGCCTGGCCTTCAATCAGCCCCAGCATTTT. The full variable domain, in which reference TRBV7-9 and TRBJ1-5 provide the parts outside the CDR3, is DTGVSQNPRHKITKRGQNVTFRCDPISEHNRLYWYRQTLGQGPEFLTYFQNEAQLEKSRLLSDRFSAERPKGSFSTLEIQRTEQGDSAMYLCASSLGGLAFNQPQHFGDGTRLSIL.

In its sample, this clone was seen a few times. The gene calls are TRBV5-1 and TRBJ2-3; D remains ambiguous. Trimming stripped 0 bases from V and 2 bases from J, with 10 bases between. Germline CDR1 and CDR2: SGHRS and YFSETQ. This CDR3 region has 15 residues. CDR3 in amino acids: CASSLEVGDTDTQYF. The CDR3 nucleotides read TGCGCCAGCAGCTTGGAGGTCGGAGACACAGATACGCAGTATTTT.

V usage is TRBV2 and J usage is TRBJ1-1, with 9 bases lining up with TRBD1. Trimming removed 1 base from V and 5 bases from J; junction bases left unmatched: 5. CDR1 is SNHLY and CDR2 is FYNNEI in the germline V gene. The length of the CDR3 is 15 residues. The CDR3 DNA follows: TGTGCCAGCAGTGAAGACTGGGACAGGGAAACTGAAGCTTTCTTT. Translating it yields CASSEDWDRETEAFF.

This clone was seen more than once but under ten times. The genes are TRBV4-3 and TRBJ1-2; 8 bases fit TRBD1. This CDR3 region has 15 residues. Germline V gene sequence: CDR1 LGHNA, CDR2 YSLEER. Trimming at V came to 4 bases and at J to 0 bases, leaving 4 bases not matched to a gene. For the CDR3, the DNA is TGCGCCAGCAGCCCCGGGACAGGACCTAACTATGGCTACACCTTC. This translates into CASSPGTGPNYGYTF.

This CDR3 is CAGQTGTLGEKLFF. The CDR3 region has the DNA TGTGCCGGGCAAACAGGGACCCTCGGGGAAAAACTGTTTTTT. This chain links TRBV30 with TRBJ1-4, with D possibly being TRBD1 (6 bases). Germline V gene lookup returns CDR1 GTSNPN and CDR2 SVGIG (reference sequence). V lost 8 bases, J lost 8 bases, and 21 bases lay in between. The CDR3 covers 14 residues.

This clone has just a few counts. This chain joins TRBV28 and TRBJ2-5, with TRBD2 matching 9 bases. V was clipped by 3 bases and J by 1 base; unmatched bases: 6. The germline V gene has CDR1 MDHEN and CDR2 SYDVKM. CDR3 size: 16 residues. CDR3 sequence: CASSFGQAGGQETQYF. DNA of the CDR3: TGTGCCAGCAGTTTTGGTCAAGCGGGGGGCCAAGAGACCCAGTACTTC.

This clone was seen more than once but under ten times. The chain is built from TRBV10-3 and TRBJ1-1, with a weak D call TRBD1 (5 bases). Germline V gives CDR1 ENHRY, CDR2 SYGVKD. V was trimmed by 11 bases and J by 1 base, leaving 17 bases between them. The CDR3 runs to 14 residues. CDR3 sequence (DNA): TGTGCCGGACAACGTGAGGGAGGGAACACTGAAGCTTTCTTT. Its protein is CAGQREGGNTEAFF.

V and J are TRBV28 and TRBJ2-1; 8 bases agree with TRBD2. The length of the CDR3 is 15 residues. CDR1 is MDHEN and CDR2 is SYDVKM in the germline V gene. V gave up 5 bases and J gave up 3 bases; unmatched junction bases: 6. The CDR3 DNA sequence: TGTGCCAGCAGTGACAGCGGGAGCAGCTACAATGAGCAGTTCTTC. Protein product: CASSDSGSSYNEQFF.

This chain links TRBV7-8 with TRBJ2-2, with 9 bases lining up with TRBD1. From germline, CDR1 is SGHVS and CDR2 FQNEAQ. V lost 7 bases and J lost 5; bases outside the gene matches: 5. This CDR3 region has 14 residues. CDR3: CASTRDRETGELFF. CDR3 DNA: TGTGCCAGCACCCGGGACAGGGAAACCGGGGAGCTGTTTTTT. The full variable domain, its missing parts supplied by reference TRBV7-8 and TRBJ2-2, is GAGVSQSPRYKVAKRGQDVALRCDPISGHVSLFWYQQALGQGPEFLTYFQNEAQLDKSGLPSDRFFAERPEGSVSTLKIQRTQQEDSAVYLCASTRDRETGELFFGEGSRLTVL.

This clone was counted only a few times. V and J are TRBV5-1 and TRBJ2-1, with a possible D match to TRBD2 (5 bases). There are 13 residues in the CDR3. Per germline, CDR1 SGHRS and CDR2 YFSETQ. V lost 8 bases to trimming and J lost 8 bases, with 17 bases between them. In nucleotides, the CDR3 is TGCGCCAGTGGGCTGCTAATGAGGGATGAGCAGTTCTTC. Its translation is CASGLLMRDEQFF.